Below are 29 T cell receptor beta chains sequenced from a single sample in a study of cytomegalovirus exposure and HLA in healthy donors. Primers for the PCR totalled 60 Vbeta and 13 Jbeta. The repertoire was sequenced with immunoSEQ multiplex PCR; TCRdb's copy has only in-frame clones and lacks some. The sample holds just over 200,000 clones, around 86% seen once. Sequenced input: PBMCs. Receptors originate from a woman in her forties in good health and CMV-seronegative.

The gene calls are TRBV7-9 and TRBJ2-7, with 7 bases matching TRBD2. Germline V gene sequence: CDR1 SEHNR, CDR2 FQNEAQ (reference sequence). This CDR3 is 12 amino acids long. V gave up 3 bases and J gave up 7 bases; unmatched junction bases: 3. CDR3 in DNA: TGTGCCAGCAGCTTGGGGGGGATAGAGCAGTACTTC. Its translation: CASSLGGIEQYF.

The gene calls are TRBV27 and TRBJ2-2; tentatively, D is TRBD2 (6 bases). The CDR3 spans 14 residues. CDR1 is MNHEY and CDR2 is SMNVEV in the germline V gene (reference sequence). Trimming cost V 5 bases and J 3 bases, with 10 bases left between them. This CDR3 is CASSISGDTGELFF. The CDR3 DNA reads TGTGCCAGCAGTATTTCGGGAGACACCGGGGAGCTGTTTTTT.

The rearrangement joins TRBV6-5 to TRBJ2-1; 10 bases map to TRBD2. Germline V gives CDR1 MNHEY, CDR2 SVGAGI. The CDR3 runs to 14 residues. The trim removed 7 bases at V and 9 bases at J, leaving 9 bases unmatched. CDR3 nucleotides: TGTGCCAGCACGGCACTAGCGGGGCCAATTGAGCAGTTCTTC. Residues: CASTALAGPIEQFF.

The chain has TRBV10-3 and TRBJ1-1; D gene unclear. With 3 bases removed from V and 1 base from J, the gap between germline ends came to 6 bases. Looked up from germline, CDR1 is ENHRY and CDR2 is SYGVKD. This CDR3 has 13 residues. As DNA, the CDR3 is TGTGCCATCAGTGACGCAGGGAACACTGAAGCTTTCTTT. This translates into CAISDAGNTEAFF.

The chain couples TRBV19 to TRBJ1-1; D not resolved. The CDR3 has 14 amino acids. Per germline, CDR1 LNHDA and CDR2 SQIVND (reference sequence). V gave up 5 bases and J gave up 3 bases, with 13 bases separating them. The CDR3 spells CASSWFTPDTEAFF. CDR3 in DNA: TGTGCCAGTAGTTGGTTTACACCCGACACTGAAGCTTTCTTT.

In this sample, this clone turned up a few times. The chain recombines TRBV27 with TRBJ1-2; 8 bases are shared with TRBD1. CDR3 length: 17 amino acids. J lost 3 bases, V lost 5 bases, and 14 bases had no gene match. Per the germline V gene, CDR1 is MNHEY and CDR2 is SMNVEV (reference sequence). CDR3 sequence: CASSPLGQGGGYYGYTF. In nucleotides, the CDR3 is TGTGCCAGCAGTCCCCTCGGACAGGGTGGAGGTTACTATGGCTACACCTTC.

Only a few counts were recorded for this clone. This CDR3 reads CAWTKISNYGYTF. CDR3 in DNA: TGTGCCTGGACTAAGATAAGCAACTATGGCTACACCTTC. The V call is TRBV30, the J call TRBJ1-2; no reliable D call. This CDR3 is built from 13 residues. V was shortened by 4 bases and J by 2 bases, with 11 bases between the two germline ends. Germline loops: CDR1 GTSNPN, CDR2 SVGIG (reference sequence).

The chain recombines TRBV19 with TRBJ2-7, with 9 nucleotides matching TRBD1. Trimming removed 6 bases from V and 3 bases from J; junction bases left unmatched: 15. Germline V gene sequence: CDR1 LNHDA, CDR2 SQIVND (reference sequence). The CDR3 extends over 17 amino acids. The CDR3 DNA reads as TGTGCCAGTAGGGGGGTAACCGGGACAGGGATCATCTACGAGCAGTACTTC. Translated, it gives CASRGVTGTGIIYEQYF.

The rearrangement links TRBV4-1 to TRBJ1-1; D might be TRBD1 (6 bases). The CDR3 is made up of 13 amino acids. Trimming took off 0 bases at V and 11 bases at J, with 13 bases between the two ends. Germline values: CDR1 MGHRA, CDR2 YSYEKL. The CDR3 protein is CASSQERAGAAFF. The CDR3, as DNA: TGCGCCAGCAGCCAAGAAAGGGCAGGGGCGGCTTTCTTT.

To note about this clone: Other nucleotide sequences in the sample specify the same CDR3. V is TRBV12-5 and J is TRBJ2-7; TRBD2 matches at 10 bases. V lost 6 bases and J lost 5; bases outside the gene matches: 7. CDR1 and CDR2 from the germline V gene are LGHNT and FRNRAP. This CDR3 has 14 amino acids. CDR3 in amino acids: CASGTTSGIDEQYF. Here the CDR3 DNA reads TGTGCTAGTGGAACAACTAGCGGGATTGACGAGCAGTACTTC.

The CDR3 protein is CSVQRTSSVDEQYF. The CDR3 nucleotides read TGCAGCGTTCAGCGGACTAGCTCGGTCGACGAGCAGTACTTC. This chain uses TRBV29-1 with TRBJ2-7, with 8 bases matching TRBD2. Losses at the gene ends were 5 bases for V and 5 bases for J; bases not matched to a gene: 11. Germline V lookup: CDR1 SQVTM, CDR2 ANQGSEA. There are 14 residues in the CDR3.

V is TRBV7-8 and J is TRBJ1-1, with no clear D. The CDR3 has 13 amino acids. Germline CDR1 SGHVS, CDR2 FQNEAQ. The V end was cut by 1 base, the J end by 8 bases, with 11 bases between. CDR3 in DNA: TGTGCCAGCAGCTTAGAGCCGGTCGAAGAAGCTTTCTTT. This encodes CASSLEPVEEAFF.

This clone was seen more than once but under ten times. The chain joins TRBV30 to TRBJ2-7; D gene unclear. The CDR3 has 10 amino acids. The germline CDR1 and CDR2 sequences are GTSNPN and SVGIG (reference sequence). The V end was cut by 1 base, the J end by 9 bases, with 7 bases between. CDR3 sequence reads: CAWSGRGQYF. For the CDR3, the DNA is TGTGCCTGGAGTGGACGCGGGCAGTACTTC.

The chain couples TRBV6-1 to TRBJ2-5, with D perhaps TRBD1 (6 bases). The DNA end favors TRBJ2-7, so the J call may be wrong. The CDR3 runs to 17 residues. The V gene's germline CDR1 is MNHNS and CDR2 SASEGT. This CDR3 reads CASSGAGVDLGPYEQYF. The CDR3 coding sequence is TGTGCCAGCAGTGGGGCAGGGGTAGACCTGGGCCCCTACGAGCAGTACTTC.

Notes on this clone: Its ends do not fully match the called genes, so a read error is possible. The V gene is TRBV27, the J gene TRBJ1-5, with D perhaps TRBD1 (5 bases). The length of the CDR3 is 15 residues. Germline CDR1 MNHEY, CDR2 SMNVEV (reference sequence). As DNA, the CDR3 is TGTGCCAGCAGTTTTGATTCGGGGGTCAATCAACCCCAGCATTTT. Translating gives CASSFDSGVNQPQHF.

The gene calls are TRBV5-1 and TRBJ2-3; D perhaps matches TRBD2 (6 bases). This CDR3 has 13 amino acids. V shed 4 bases and J shed 4 bases, with 10 bases lying between them. CDR1 is SGHRS, CDR2 YFSETQ, per germline. CDR3 sequence reads: CASSGGIPDTQYF. As DNA, the CDR3 is TGCGCCAGCAGCGGGGGGATTCCAGATACGCAGTATTTT.

The J gene is TRBJ1-2, the V gene TRBV30; no definite D call. The V gene's germline CDR1 is GTSNPN and CDR2 SVGIG (reference sequence). Trimming left V 0 bases short and J 1 base short, with 6 bases between. CDR3 size: 13 residues. The CDR3 DNA sequence: TGTGCCTGGAGTGTGGGCCATAACTATGGCTACACCTTC. Its protein is CAWSVGHNYGYTF.

The chain employs TRBV6-5 and TRBJ2-2; D possibly corresponds to TRBD1 (6 bases). Germline V CDR1 and CDR2: MNHEY, SVGAGI. This CDR3 comprises 16 residues. Deletions cut 2 bases from V and 7 bases from J, with 17 bases between. The CDR3 loop reads CASSYTGHHFSGELFF. DNA of the CDR3: TGTGCCAGCAGTTACACGGGACACCACTTTAGCGGGGAGCTGTTTTTT.

This rearrangement joins TRBV25-1 to TRBJ2-7; 10 bases line up with TRBD1. This CDR3 comprises 18 residues. With V trimmed by 8 bases and J by 3 bases, 19 bases remained unmatched. Germline CDR1 reads MGHDK; CDR2 reads SYGVNS. The chain's CDR3 is CASVAIYDRTGGIYEQYF. The CDR3 DNA follows: TGTGCCAGCGTCGCCATTTACGACCGGACAGGGGGGATCTACGAGCAGTACTTC.

The chain joins TRBV7-9 to TRBJ2-5, with 15 bases that match TRBD2. Losses at the gene ends were 6 bases for V and 3 bases for J; bases not matched to a gene: 5. The CDR3 runs 16 residues. Germline V CDR1 and CDR2: SEHNR, FQNEAQ (reference sequence). Here the CDR3 reads CASRFWTSGREETQYF. The DNA of the CDR3 is TGTGCCAGCAGATTCTGGACTAGCGGGAGGGAAGAGACCCAGTACTTC.

A word on this clone: A read error may account for a junction end that differs from germline. Other nucleotide sequences in the sample specify the same CDR3. The V and J genes are TRBV2 and TRBJ1-2, with 8 bases matching TRBD1. The germline CDR1 and CDR2 sequences are SNHLY and FYNNEI. This CDR3 region has 15 residues. The CDR3 nucleotides are TGTGCCAGCAGTGGCGACAGGGGATGGAACTACGGCTACACCTTC. Residues: CASSGDRGWNYGYTF.

The V and J genes are TRBV9 and TRBJ2-7, with 9 bases lining up with TRBD2. From germline, CDR1 is SGDLS and CDR2 YYNGEE. V shed 1 base, J shed 2 bases, and the junction held 7 bases outside the gene matches. The CDR3 contains 16 residues. The CDR3 loop reads CASSVMGAGGPYEQYF. DNA for the CDR3: TGTGCCAGCAGCGTAATGGGGGCGGGAGGGCCCTACGAGCAGTACTTC.

The table lists this clone with a few counts. The genes are TRBV6-6 and TRBJ1-2; D call uncertain. This CDR3 spans 13 amino acids. V lost 10 bases, J lost 4 bases, and 16 bases lay in between. CDR1 MNHNY and CDR2 SVGAGI come from the germline V gene (reference sequence). The CDR3 region has the DNA TGTGCCACAGAGGGTCCGCCGGGCTATGGCTACACCTTC. The encoded protein is CATEGPPGYGYTF.

The chain carries TRBV4-1 and TRBJ2-7; TRBD2 matches at 10 bases. Germline lookup yields CDR1 MGHRA and CDR2 YSYEKL. J was trimmed by 2 bases and V by 6 bases; bases with no gene match: 7. CDR3 size: 15 residues. Here the CDR3 reads CASSGVLAGTYEQYF. In DNA form, the CDR3 reads TGCGCCAGCAGTGGAGTACTAGCGGGGACCTACGAGCAGTACTTC.

V usage is TRBV5-4 and J usage is TRBJ2-7, with D possibly being TRBD1 (6 bases). Germline-derived CDR1 and CDR2 are SGHNT and YYREEE (reference sequence). The CDR3 is made up of 13 amino acids. V dropped 4 bases and J dropped 0 bases, with 8 bases sitting between them. The CDR3 sequence: CASSRDTSYEQYF. The CDR3 DNA follows: TGTGCCAGCAGCAGGGACACCTCCTACGAGCAGTACTTC.

This clone was seen once. The CDR3 nucleotides are TGTGCCAGCAGCTCACGACTGAACACCGGGGAGCTGTTTTTT. Its translation is CASSSRLNTGELFF. J is TRBJ2-2 and V is TRBV7-3; no definite D call. CDR3 length: 14 residues. V was clipped by 4 bases and J by 1 base, with 7 bases between them. Germline V gene lookup returns CDR1 SGHTA and CDR2 FQGTGA.

The table lists this clone with a count of one. V usage is TRBV28 and J usage is TRBJ2-5, with TRBD1 as a possible D gene (6 bases). Germline CDR1 and CDR2: MDHEN and SYDVKM. The CDR3 spans 11 residues. V was pared by 6 bases and J by 11 bases, with 13 bases between. CDR3 bases: TGTGCCAGCAGGGGGACATTTGAGCAGTACTTC. Its translation: CASRGTFEQYF.

The chain carries TRBV30 and TRBJ2-7, with D possibly TRBD1 on 5 matching bases. From germline, CDR1 is GTSNPN and CDR2 SVGIG (reference sequence). V lost 0 bases to trimming and J lost 0 bases, with 18 bases between them. The length of the CDR3 is 17 residues. The CDR3 region has the DNA TGTGCCTGGAGTGTTTCCGACAGCGATTACTACTCCTACGAGCAGTACTTC. Encoded protein: CAWSVSDSDYYSYEQYF.

The chain carries TRBV2 and TRBJ1-1; 8 positions match TRBD1. The CDR3 sequence is 16 residues long. V was clipped by 8 bases and J by 4 bases; unmatched bases: 15. CDR1 and CDR2 from the germline V gene are SNHLY and FYNNEI. The DNA of the CDR3 is TGTGCCAGCGGACTGGGGCAGGACAGGGCTTCCACTGAAGCTTTCTTT. This gives the protein CASGLGQDRASTEAFF. Complete variable domain (other parts from reference TRBV2 and TRBJ1-1): EPEVTQTPSHQVTQMGQEVILRCVPISNHLYFYWYRQILGQKVEFLVSFYNNEISEKSEIFDDQFSVERPDGSNFTLKIRSTKLEDSAMYFCASGLGQDRASTEAFFGQGTRLTVV.